Presented here are 32 T cell receptor beta chains from one specimen sequenced in a study of T cell responses to AZD1222 COVID-19 vaccine. Profiling relied on immunoSEQ multiplex PCR, and the TCRdb table lists in-frame clones only, not all of them. Of 110,000 to 150,000 clones in the sample, roughly nine tenths were seen once. The material sequenced was peripheral blood, taken on day 0 of AZD1222 vaccination. The receptors were gathered from an adult in good health.

The chain joins TRBV19 to TRBJ2-7; maybe TRBD2 (5 bases). V gave up 3 bases and J gave up 7 bases, with 16 bases separating them. Germline CDR1 LNHDA, CDR2 SQIVND (reference sequence). There are 14 residues in the CDR3. Here the CDR3 DNA reads TGTGCCAGTAGTATGTCGGCGTCGGGGTGGGAGCAGTACTTC. Translation gives CASSMSASGWEQYF.

This chain joins TRBV18 and TRBJ2-2; no reliable D call. The CDR3 length is 16 residues. V was pared by 2 bases and J by 6 bases, with 16 bases between. CDR1 and CDR2 (germline): KGHSH, LQKENI. In nucleotides, the CDR3 is TGTGCCAGCTCACCATACACCCCAAGGTTCTCCGGGGAGCTGTTTTTT. This gives the protein CASSPYTPRFSGELFF.

The chain employs TRBV2 and TRBJ2-2; D tentatively reads TRBD1 or TRBD2 (5 bases each). This CDR3 comprises 13 residues. Trimming pared 4 bases from V and 5 bases from J, leaving 8 bases between. Germline-derived CDR1 and CDR2 are SNHLY and FYNNEI. CDR3 loop: CASSGGTTGELFF. CDR3 bases: TGTGCCAGCAGTGGAGGGACGACCGGGGAGCTGTTTTTT.

This chain uses TRBV15 with TRBJ1-1; D unresolved. There are 14 residues in the CDR3. The germline V gene has CDR1 LNHNV and CDR2 YYDKDF (reference sequence). V was pared by 3 bases and J by 1 base, with 9 bases between. The CDR3 spells CATSRLNSNTEAFF. CDR3 nucleotide sequence: TGTGCCACCAGCAGGCTAAATTCGAACACTGAAGCTTTCTTT.

The rearrangement uses TRBV19 and TRBJ2-7; D tentatively fits TRBD1 or TRBD2 (5 bases each). The germline V gene encodes CDR1 LNHDA and CDR2 SQIVND (reference sequence). This CDR3 comprises 14 residues. The V end lost 7 bases, the J end lost 0 bases, and 13 bases lay between the germline ends. For the CDR3, the DNA is TGTGCCAGTACCCCGGGACGACGCTCCTACGAGCAGTACTTC. Amino acid sequence: CASTPGRRSYEQYF.

The CDR3 coding sequence is TGCAGCGTTGAAGTCTCAGGGGCCTATGAAGCTTTCTTT. This codes for CSVEVSGAYEAFF. V gene TRBV29-1 combines with J gene TRBJ1-1, with D possibly matching TRBD1 (6 bases). The CDR3 is 13 residues long. V was pared by 1 base and J by 7 bases, with 13 bases between. Looked up from germline, CDR1 is SQVTM and CDR2 is ANQGSEA.

This chain links TRBV5-6 with TRBJ2-2, with D hard to call. Germline V lookup: CDR1 SGHDT, CDR2 YYEEEE. V dropped 5 bases and J dropped 6 bases, with 8 bases sitting between them. This CDR3 spans 12 amino acids. The CDR3 reads CASSVPSGELFF. DNA of the CDR3: TGTGCCAGCAGTGTTCCGTCCGGGGAGCTGTTTTTT.

V and J are TRBV29-1 and TRBJ2-7; D perhaps matches TRBD1 (6 bases). CDR3 length: 12 amino acids. Per the germline V gene, CDR1 is SQVTM and CDR2 is ANQGSEA. The V end lost 7 bases, the J end lost 0 bases, and 10 bases lay between the germline ends. CDR3 nucleotide sequence: TGCAGCGCCCGGGACACCTCCTACGAGCAGTACTTC. Translating gives CSARDTSYEQYF.

The chain carries TRBV5-1 and TRBJ1-3; perhaps TRBD1 as D (5 bases). The germline V gene has CDR1 SGHRS and CDR2 YFSETQ. This CDR3 has 13 amino acids. V was clipped by 8 bases and J by 2 bases, with 11 bases between them. The CDR3 coding sequence is TGCGCCAGTACCCAGGGTCCTGGAAACACCATATATTTT. Translated, it gives CASTQGPGNTIYF.

This chain uses TRBV6-5 with TRBJ1-1; TRBD1 is a possible D gene (5 bases). V dropped 6 bases and J dropped 4 bases, with 9 bases sitting between them. CDR3 size: 12 residues. In germline, CDR1 is MNHEY, CDR2 SVGAGI. The CDR3 spells CASRTVGTEAFF. In DNA form, the CDR3 reads TGTGCCAGCAGGACAGTCGGCACTGAAGCTTTCTTT.

The chain combines TRBV25-1 with TRBJ1-1; no clear D. Trimming left V 2 bases short and J 10 bases short, with 17 bases between. Germline CDR1 reads MGHDK; CDR2 reads SYGVNS. The CDR3 is made up of 14 amino acids. The CDR3 sequence is CASSEGEDWAGAFF. In DNA form, the CDR3 reads TGTGCCAGCAGTGAAGGGGAAGACTGGGCGGGAGCTTTCTTT.

This clone was detected once. The chain joins TRBV12-3 or TRBV12-4 to TRBJ1-3; TRBD1 might be the D (6 bases). The CDR3 totals 13 residues. Trimming took 6 bases from V and 4 from J, leaving 10 bases between them. The CDR3 is CASSLTGGNTIYF. In DNA, the CDR3 is TGTGCCAGCAGCTTAACAGGGGGAAACACCATATATTTT.

The chain carries TRBV3-1 (or the pseudogene TRBV3-2) and TRBJ1-1, with D perhaps matching TRBD1 (6 bases). Trimming shortened V by 1 base and J by 10 bases, and 22 bases separated the two germline ends. Germline V CDR1 and CDR2: LGHDT, YNNKEL (reference sequence). This CDR3 spans 16 amino acids. CDR3 loop: CASSQGPRQGAGAAFF. CDR3 DNA sequence: TGTGCCAGCAGCCAAGGTCCCCGACAAGGGGCGGGGGCAGCTTTCTTT.

This clone was seen just once. The chain employs TRBV10-2 and TRBJ2-7; 8 bases are a match to TRBD2. J lost 2 bases, V lost 8 bases, and 8 bases had no gene match. This CDR3 spans 14 amino acids. Germline assignment: CDR1 WSHSY and CDR2 SAAADI. CDR3 in DNA: TGCGCCAGCCTTTCTAGCGGGTTGCCCTACGAGCAGTACTTC. Translating gives CASLSSGLPYEQYF.

V usage is TRBV7-2 and J usage is TRBJ2-7, with a weak D call TRBD2 (6 bases). CDR1 is SGHTA and CDR2 is FQGNSA in the germline V gene. V was pared by 1 base and J by 1 base, with 11 bases between. The CDR3 totals 15 residues. The CDR3 region has the DNA TGTGCCAGCAGCTTAGAAGCGGGCCCGTCCTACGAGCAGTACTTC. Protein sequence: CASSLEAGPSYEQYF. Filled out from reference TRBV7-2 and TRBJ2-7, the complete variable domain reads GAGVSQSPSNKVTEKGKDVELRCDPISGHTALYWYRQSLGQGLEFLIYFQGNSAPDKSGLPSDRFSAERTGGSVSTLTIQRTQQEDSAVYLCASSLEAGPSYEQYFGPGTRLTVT.

V and J are TRBV5-1 and TRBJ2-3, with D tentatively TRBD2 (5 bases). V shed 4 bases and J shed 4 bases, with 16 bases lying between them. The germline V gene encodes CDR1 SGHRS and CDR2 YFSETQ. The CDR3 length is 15 residues. The CDR3 here is CASSRELSGSDTQYF. Written as DNA, the CDR3 is TGCGCCAGCAGCAGGGAGTTATCCGGGTCAGATACGCAGTATTTT.

The J gene is TRBJ2-1, the V gene TRBV11-3, with D hard to call. V was clipped by 0 bases and J by 5 bases, with 8 bases between them. The CDR3 extends over 14 amino acids. Germline CDR1 is SGHNT and CDR2 is YENEEA. CDR3 bases: TGTGCCAGCAGCTTAGACGGCTATGACAATGAGCAGTTCTTC. Translated: CASSLDGYDNEQFF.

The chain couples TRBV5-1 to TRBJ2-3, with 12 nucleotides matching TRBD2. The CDR3 runs 16 residues. J lost 1 base, V lost 3 bases, and 3 bases had no gene match. The germline V gene has CDR1 SGHRS and CDR2 YFSETQ. DNA for the CDR3: TGCGCCAGCAGCTCGGGACTAGCGGGCCGCACAGATACGCAGTATTTT. Protein sequence: CASSSGLAGRTDTQYF.

V usage is TRBV25-1 and J usage is TRBJ1-1, with a tentative D call TRBD1 (5 bases). In germline, CDR1 is MGHDK, CDR2 SYGVNS. The V end lost 6 bases, the J end lost 5 bases, and 10 bases lay between the germline ends. The CDR3 extends over 12 amino acids. The CDR3 sequence: CASRTGGTEAFF. DNA of the CDR3: TGTGCCAGCAGAACAGGCGGTACTGAAGCTTTCTTT.

This CDR3 reads CASSYLGSTTYQETQYF. CDR3 coding DNA: TGCGCCAGCAGTTACCTGGGGTCTACCACGTACCAAGAGACCCAGTACTTC. The chain couples TRBV5-1 to TRBJ2-5; D call uncertain. The CDR3 totals 17 residues. V was clipped by 5 bases and J by 0 bases, with 20 bases between them. CDR1 and CDR2 (germline): SGHRS, YFSETQ.

The V and J genes are TRBV5-4 and TRBJ2-7; D is uncertain. V was trimmed by 5 bases and J by 3 bases, leaving 15 bases between them. CDR1 and CDR2 (germline): SGHNT, YYREEE (reference sequence). The CDR3 has 14 residues. The CDR3, as DNA: TGTGCCAGCAGGCAGCTCCAGAACAGCTACGAGCAGTACTTC. Protein product: CASRQLQNSYEQYF.

The chain is built from TRBV10-3 and TRBJ1-6; TRBD1 aligns across 8 bases. The trim removed 6 bases at V and 7 bases at J, leaving 5 bases unmatched. CDR3 length: 14 amino acids. Looked up from germline, CDR1 is ENHRY and CDR2 is SYGVKD. The DNA of the CDR3 is TGTGCCATCAGCGCAGGGGGCTGGAATTCACCCCTCCACTTT. Encoded protein: CAISAGGWNSPLHF.

The chain joins TRBV7-2 to TRBJ1-6, with 7 bases aligning to TRBD1. The length of the CDR3 is 15 residues. Germline V gives CDR1 SGHTA, CDR2 FQGNSA. Trimming removed 5 bases from V and 6 bases from J; junction bases left unmatched: 7. As DNA, the CDR3 is TGTGCCAGCAGCCCCGGGGACAGCAGTAATTCACCCCTCCACTTT. This encodes CASSPGDSSNSPLHF.

The gene calls are TRBV6-5 and TRBJ1-5, with D possibly matching TRBD1 (5 bases). The CDR3 contains 15 residues. CDR1 MNHEY and CDR2 SVGAGI come from the germline V gene. Trimming took off 5 bases at V and 0 bases at J, with 11 bases between the two ends. CDR3 DNA: TGTGCCAGCAGTACCGGACATAATAGCAATCAGCCCCAGCATTTT. It specifies CASSTGHNSNQPQHF.

This sequence joins TRBV27 and TRBJ2-1; no reliable D call. The V end was cut by 7 bases, the J end by 0 bases, with 16 bases between. Germline-derived CDR1 and CDR2 are MNHEY and SMNVEV (reference sequence). CDR3 length equals 16 residues. The CDR3 loop is CASNPGLLSSYNEQFF. As DNA, the CDR3 is TGTGCCAGCAACCCCGGCCTTCTAAGCTCCTACAATGAGCAGTTCTTC.

This rearrangement joins TRBV5-4 to TRBJ2-3; 9 positions match TRBD2. CDR3 length equals 16 residues. CDR1 is SGHNT and CDR2 is YYREEE in the germline V gene (reference sequence). The trim removed 0 bases at V and 2 bases at J, leaving 4 bases unmatched. CDR3 nucleotide sequence: TGTGCCAGCAGCTTGGGGGCTAGCGGGACCACAGATACGCAGTATTTT. It encodes CASSLGASGTTDTQYF.

The rearrangement joins TRBV29-1 to TRBJ1-2; possible D gene TRBD1, 5 bases. The CDR3 loop spans 13 amino acids. From germline, CDR1 is SQVTM and CDR2 ANQGSEA. The V and J ends lost 4 bases and 6 bases respectively, with 15 bases between them. DNA of the CDR3: TGCAGCGTTGGGCGCGAACAGGAGGATGGCTACACCTTC. Translated, it gives CSVGREQEDGYTF.

J is TRBJ1-3 and V is TRBV5-1; D unclear. V was cut by 2 bases and J by 2 bases, with 14 bases left in between. The germline gives CDR1 SGHRS, CDR2 YFSETQ. This CDR3 is built from 16 residues. The CDR3 spells CASSFSDPGPGNTIYF. The CDR3 bases are TGCGCCAGCAGCTTCTCAGATCCCGGGCCTGGAAACACCATATATTTT. The full variable domain, rest sourced from reference TRBV5-1 and TRBJ1-3, is KAGVTQTPRYLIKTRGQQVTLSCSPISGHRSVSWYQQTPGQGLQFLFEYFSETQRNKGNFPGRFSGRQFSNSRSEMNVSTLELGDSALYLCASSFSDPGPGNTIYFGEGSWLTVV.

This clone was counted once. The chain links TRBV7-2 to TRBJ2-5; a possible D gene is TRBD2 (5 bases). This CDR3 has 12 residues. Germline assignment: CDR1 SGHTA and CDR2 FQGNSA. Trimming removed 6 bases at V and 7 bases at J, with 12 bases between. The CDR3 spells CASSSLRGTQYF. The CDR3 DNA is TGTGCCAGCAGTTCCCTCCGGGGGACCCAGTACTTC.

The genes are TRBV5-1 and TRBJ2-7, with D hard to call. This CDR3 has 14 residues. Between the trimmed V and J ends, which lost 0 bases and 4 bases, there was a span of 11 bases. Germline V gives CDR1 SGHRS, CDR2 YFSETQ. The CDR3 spells CASSLGLFGYEQYF. For the CDR3, the DNA is TGCGCCAGCAGCTTGGGGCTTTTCGGGTACGAGCAGTACTTC.

The chain joins TRBV29-1 to TRBJ2-3; the D gene could be TRBD1 or TRBD2 (6 bases each). The CDR3 has 12 residues. V gave up 7 bases and J gave up 13 bases, with 21 bases separating them. Looked up from germline, CDR1 is SQVTM and CDR2 is ANQGSEA. The CDR3 reads CSALWGAGREYF. Here the CDR3 DNA reads TGCAGCGCCCTGTGGGGGGCCGGGCGGGAGTATTTT.

V gene TRBV7-2 combines with J gene TRBJ2-3; D is possibly TRBD2 (6 bases). Germline V gene lookup returns CDR1 SGHTA and CDR2 FQGNSA. The CDR3 has 16 amino acids. V lost 3 bases, J lost 2 bases, and 15 bases lay in between. The CDR3 reads CASSFPPGGNTDTQYF. The DNA of the CDR3 is TGTGCCAGCAGCTTCCCACCCGGAGGGAACACAGATACGCAGTATTTT.